This is a list of T cell receptor beta chains from one sample in a study of shared clonotypes between healthy human individuals. The table came from immunoSEQ multiplex PCR; TCRdb's copy has only in-frame clones and leaves some out. The sample yields about half a million clones, about 84% seen once. Material: PBMCs. The receptors were sampled from a woman between 35 and 50 years old in good health. Some clones in this sample may be carry-over from other donors' samples. Each CDR3 is given without its conserved first and last residue. Size tells how often a clone was seen (once, few, many) or the class of an expanded clone, and some rows leave it out.

>TRBJ1-1|TRBV7-9|.
ASSLVSAGNEAF
>TRBJ1-5|TRBV28|once
ASRASGTVLPSNQPQH
>TRBJ2-3|TRBV7-3|.
ASSLNSGGGTDTQY
>TRBJ2-7|TRBV27|once
ASSLATPGGFPSEQY
>TRBJ2-1|TRBV7-9|.
ASSGIKGSSLTNEQF
>TRBJ1-1|TRBV2|.
ASSESPRDIPEAF
>TRBJ2-7|TRBV5-1|.
ASSLGQGAPEQY
>TRBJ2-7|TRBV9|.
ASSVDQFAEQY
>TRBJ2-3|TRBV19|.
ASSTGGFTDTQY
>TRBJ2-1|TRBV7-9|.
ASSLSVSYGEQF
>TRBJ2-7|TRBV5-1|.
ASSRTSYEQY
>TRBJ1-1|TRBV7-9|few
ASSNRGRGNTEAF
>TRBJ1-1|TRBV28|.
ASSPRTGDRGNTEAF
>TRBJ2-1|TRBV7-2|few
ASSLGGAPNEQF
>TRBJ1-2|TRBV10-3|.
AISAQGSNYGYT
>TRBJ2-1|TRBV28|.
ASSLLPAGGVEQF
>TRBJ1-1|TRBV11-2|.
ASSPFNTEAF
>TRBJ2-7|TRBV28|.
ASSFFAGTGALVAHYEQY
>TRBJ2-1|TRBV27|many
ASRWDYRNNEQF
>TRBJ1-2|TRBV7-9|.
ASSLDRALNYGYT
>TRBJ2-1|TRBV19|.
ASRNPLRGTRGEQF
>TRBJ2-6|TRBV27|.
ASTLLGSLSGANVLT
>TRBJ2-3|TRBV5-4|once
ASRRAGGPGDTQY
>.|TRBV7-6|few
ASSPIQGDYEQY
>TRBJ2-4|TRBV10-1|.
ASSESRAKNIQY
>TRBJ2-3|TRBV30|.
AWSVRGRGSDTQY
>TRBJ1-4|TRBV18|.
ASSPPSGNEKLF
>TRBJ2-1|TRBV2|once
ASSPGLAGNNEQF
>TRBJ1-4|TRBV19|.
ASRGPGQGSNEKLF
>TRBJ2-7|TRBV11-2|.
ASGYSGPTPREQY
>TRBJ2-1|TRBV2|.
ASSSRLALGNEQF
>TRBJ2-7|TRBV27|.
ASSLVFAYEQY
>TRBJ1-6|TRBV27|few
ASSPTRGMGSSYNSPLH
>TRBJ2-2|TRBV5-1|.
ASSPRLAGDTGELF
>TRBJ2-7|TRBV30|.
AWSPTAYEQY
>TRBJ2-4|TRBV28|.
ASSKGGGIAKNIQY
>TRBJ2-7|TRBV14|once
ASSPRVGREILEQY
>TRBJ2-7|TRBV5-5|.
ASSLSAGGSYEQY
>TRBJ2-3|TRBV28|.
ASSYPGDDTDTQY
>TRBJ2-1|TRBV2|.
ASLGYNEQF
>TRBJ2-1|TRBV28|.
ASSFPGLAKDEQF
>TRBJ1-5|TRBV19|.
ASSMGTSYQPQH
>TRBJ2-5|TRBV30|once
AWSSRGETQY
>TRBJ1-1|TRBV6-1|.
ASSQGRGTTEAF
>TRBJ2-5|TRBV5-6|.
ASSFRLAGAETQY
>TRBJ2-3|TRBV28|once
ASSVPGTGGADTQY
>TRBJ2-7|TRBV5-6|.
ASSLFVATDGEQY
>TRBJ2-2|TRBV25-1|once
ASSDPRGLVTGELF
>TRBJ2-2|TRBV11-2|.
ASSLTGTSTGELF
>TRBJ2-7|TRBV28|once
ASSPPGPLYEQY
>TRBJ2-2|TRBV5-4|.
ASSSGVSGRNTGELF
>TRBJ1-3|TRBV11-2|.
ASSPRTAAGNTIY
>TRBJ2-7|TRBV5-4|many
ASSSGTAPSYEQY